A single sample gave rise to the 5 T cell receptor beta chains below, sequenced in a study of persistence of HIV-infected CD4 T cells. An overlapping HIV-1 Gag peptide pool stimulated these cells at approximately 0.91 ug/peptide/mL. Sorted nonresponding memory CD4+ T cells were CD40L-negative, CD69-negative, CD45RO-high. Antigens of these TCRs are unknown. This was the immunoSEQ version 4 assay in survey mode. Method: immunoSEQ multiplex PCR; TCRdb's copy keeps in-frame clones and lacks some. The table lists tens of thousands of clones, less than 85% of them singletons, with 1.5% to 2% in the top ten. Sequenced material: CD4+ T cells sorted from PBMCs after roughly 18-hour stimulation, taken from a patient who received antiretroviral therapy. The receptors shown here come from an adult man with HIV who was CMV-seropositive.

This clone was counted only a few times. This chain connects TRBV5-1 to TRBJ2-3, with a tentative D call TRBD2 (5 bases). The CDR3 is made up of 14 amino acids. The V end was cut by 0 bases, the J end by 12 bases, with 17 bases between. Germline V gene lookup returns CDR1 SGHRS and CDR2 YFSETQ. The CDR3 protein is CASSLAEAPLAQYF. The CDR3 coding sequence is TGCGCCAGCAGCTTGGCCGAGGCTCCTCTAGCCCAGTATTTT.

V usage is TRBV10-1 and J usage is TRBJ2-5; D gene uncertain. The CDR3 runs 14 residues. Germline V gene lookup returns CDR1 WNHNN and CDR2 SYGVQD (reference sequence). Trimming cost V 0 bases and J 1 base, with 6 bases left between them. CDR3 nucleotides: TGCGCCAGCAGTGAGTCCATCGTCCAAGAGACCCAGTACTTC. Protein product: CASSESIVQETQYF.

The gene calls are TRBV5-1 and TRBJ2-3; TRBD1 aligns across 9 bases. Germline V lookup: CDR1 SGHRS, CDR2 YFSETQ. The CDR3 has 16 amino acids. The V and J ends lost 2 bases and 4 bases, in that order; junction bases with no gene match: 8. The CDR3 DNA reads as TGCGCCAGCAGCTTAATAACCGGGACAGGGTCAGATACGCAGTATTTT. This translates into CASSLITGTGSDTQYF. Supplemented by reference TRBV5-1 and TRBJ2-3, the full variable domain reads KAGVTQTPRYLIKTRGQQVTLSCSPISGHRSVSWYQQTPGQGLQFLFEYFSETQRNKGNFPGRFSGRQFSNSRSEMNVSTLELGDSALYLCASSLITGTGSDTQYFGPGTRLTVL.

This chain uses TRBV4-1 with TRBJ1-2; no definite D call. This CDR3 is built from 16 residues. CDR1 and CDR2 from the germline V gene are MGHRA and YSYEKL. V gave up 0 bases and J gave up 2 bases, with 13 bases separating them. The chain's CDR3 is CASSQEPLTANYGYTF. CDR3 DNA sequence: TGCGCCAGCAGCCAAGAACCCCTCACAGCCAACTATGGCTACACCTTC.

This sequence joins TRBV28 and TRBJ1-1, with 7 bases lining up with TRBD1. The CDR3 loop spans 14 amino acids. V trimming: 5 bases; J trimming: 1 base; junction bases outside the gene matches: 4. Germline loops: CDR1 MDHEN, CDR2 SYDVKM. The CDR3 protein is CASSPGDRNTEAFF. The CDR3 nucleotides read TGTGCCAGCAGTCCCGGGGACAGGAACACTGAAGCTTTCTTT.